This T cell receptor beta chain was obtained from a study of OX40 agonist ivuxolimab in advanced cancers. CDR3 length: 12 amino acids. CDR1 and CDR2 (germline): MDHEN, SYDVKM. The ends were cut back, 7 bases at V and 9 bases at J, with 10 bases in the middle. TCRdb's copy holds only in-frame clones and misses some; the assay was immunoSEQ multiplex PCR. The repertoire holds some 50,000 clones, 80% to 90% seen once, with more than 1.5% in the top ten. The source is an adult with an advanced solid tumor such as melanoma, head and neck, liver or kidney cancer. This sequence joins TRBV28 and TRBJ1-6; D unresolved. This specimen was CD4+ or CD8+ T cells sorted from blood, taken in a trial of the OX40 agonist ivuxolimab. The CDR3 protein is CASNSMSSPLHF. The CDR3 DNA follows: TGTGCCAGCAATTCAATGAGTTCACCCCTCCACTTT.